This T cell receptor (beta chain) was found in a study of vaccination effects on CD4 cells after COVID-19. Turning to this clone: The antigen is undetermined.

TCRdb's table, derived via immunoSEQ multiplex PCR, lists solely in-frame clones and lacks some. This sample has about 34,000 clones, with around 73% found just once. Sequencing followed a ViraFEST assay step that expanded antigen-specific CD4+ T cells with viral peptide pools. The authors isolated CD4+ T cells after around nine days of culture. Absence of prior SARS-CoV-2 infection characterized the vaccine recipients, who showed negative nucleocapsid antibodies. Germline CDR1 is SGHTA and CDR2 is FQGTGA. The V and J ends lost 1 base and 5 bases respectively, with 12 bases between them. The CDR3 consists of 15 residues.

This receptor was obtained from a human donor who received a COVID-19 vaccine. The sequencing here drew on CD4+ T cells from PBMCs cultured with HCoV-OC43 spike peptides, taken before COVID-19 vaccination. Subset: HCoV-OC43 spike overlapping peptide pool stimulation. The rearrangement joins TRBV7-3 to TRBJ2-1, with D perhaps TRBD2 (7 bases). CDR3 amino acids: CASSLIGGAHNEQFF. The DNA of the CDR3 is TGTGCCAGCAGCTTAATTGGGGGGGCTCACAATGAGCAGTTCTTC.